Listed here are 23 T cell receptor beta chains from one sample, sequenced in a study of regulatory T cells in long-lasting Graves disease. Time point described: newly diagnosed GD, antithyroid drugs for less than 3 months. After RNA was extracted from PBMCs, the TCR library was made from it. According to the study, TCR beta libraries were built with iRepertoire HTBI primers and CDR3-region Arm-PCR. MiXCR was run by TCRdb on the multiplex PCR reads, yielding one entry per CDR3 protein. The sample gives about 620,000 distinct CDR3 sequences, approximately 15% of which show up once; 18% is in the top ten. The same data also contributed to another study, on T cells in Graves' hyperthyroidism and ophthalmopathy.

Specimen: peripheral blood mononuclear cells (PBMCs), collected at new diagnosis, from a patient treated with antithyroid drugs. The receptors derive from a young woman with Graves disease.

As regards this clonotype: Just one base apart from a much larger clone, this may be a read error. The chain has TRBV6-2 or TRBV6-3 and TRBJ1-1, with 8 positions matching TRBD1. Germline assignment: CDR1 MNHEY and CDR2 SVGEGT. The CDR3 covers 18 residues. The CDR3 region has the DNA TGTGCCAGCAGTGAATCCCGTGGTGGGACAGGCGTCAACACTGACGCTTTCTTT. Protein sequence: CASSESRGGTGVNTDAFF.

The sample holds many counts of this clonotype. At one end the junction does not follow the germline gene, possibly because of a read error. The DNA of the CDR3 is TGTGCCAGCAGCCTAGGACAGGGGAGCACAGATACGCAGTATTTT. Residues: CASSLGQGSTDTQYF. This chain links TRBV5-1 with TRBJ2-3; 9 bases align to TRBD1. The CDR3 totals 15 residues. CDR1 is SGHRS, CDR2 YFSETQ, per germline.

The gene calls are TRBV19 and TRBJ1-1; D perhaps matches TRBD1 (6 bases). Germline CDR1 LNHDA, CDR2 SQIVND (reference sequence). CDR3 size: 14 residues. V was cut by 7 bases and J by 0 bases, with 12 bases left in between. The CDR3: CASKGGRLNTEAFF. The CDR3 nucleotides are TGTGCCAGTAAGGGGGGTCGGTTGAACACTGAAGCTTTCTTT.

A word on this clonotype: This may arise from a read error, as a much more abundant clone is one base away. It is likely a read error, because the conserved phenylalanine at the end of the CDR3 is missing. The V call is TRBV6-2 or TRBV6-3, the J call TRBJ1-2, with D maybe TRBD1 (5 bases). The CDR3 totals 15 residues. From germline, CDR1 is MNHEY and CDR2 SVGEGT. V was clipped by 5 bases and J by 7 bases, with 20 bases between them. The CDR3 bases are TGTGCCAGCAGTGAACAGGATCGGTCCAAGGGTGGCTACACCCTC. As protein: CASSEQDRSKGGYTL.

This clonotype was seen repeatedly, ten times or more. The J gene is TRBJ2-5, the V gene TRBV2; a possible D gene is TRBD2 (5 bases). The CDR3 consists of 13 residues. Germline CDR1 SNHLY, CDR2 FYNNEI. V lost 4 bases and J 2 bases, leaving 8 bases between the germline ends. The CDR3 DNA sequence: TGTGCCAGCAGTGCGGACTTACAAGAGACCCAGTACTTC. This encodes CASSADLQETQYF. The whole variable domain, remainder taken from reference TRBV2 and TRBJ2-5, is EPEVTQTPSHQVTQMGQEVILRCVPISNHLYFYWYRQILGQKVEFLVSFYNNEISEKSEIFDDQFSVERPDGSNFTLKIRSTKLEDSAMYFCASSADLQETQYFGPGTRLLVL.

This clonotype was counted a few times. The chain is built from TRBV6-1 and TRBJ2-4; TRBD1 aligns across 9 bases. The CDR3 spans 13 residues. Trimming took 6 bases from V and 12 from J; bases not matched to a gene: 9. Looked up from germline, CDR1 is MNHNS and CDR2 is SASEGT. The CDR3 loop reads CASSLRQGGSQYF. For the CDR3, the DNA is TGTGCCAGCAGCCTCAGACAGGGGGGTAGTCAGTACTTC.

Points on this clonotype: A much bigger clone sits one base away, suggesting this may be a read error. The chain joins TRBV20-1 to TRBJ2-5, with unresolved D. Germline CDR1 and CDR2: DFQATT and SNEGSKA (reference sequence). Trimming stripped 5 bases from V and 3 bases from J, with 28 bases between. The CDR3 contains 18 residues. CDR3 protein: CSAQTSQTQRWTEETQYF. CDR3 in DNA: TGCAGTGCTCAAACAAGCCAGACCCAGAGGTGGACCGAAGAGACCCAGTACTTC.

This clonotype was detected ten times or more. The chain couples TRBV12-3 or TRBV12-4 to TRBJ1-2; D remains ambiguous. This CDR3 spans 14 amino acids. Trimming removed 6 bases at V and 2 bases at J, with 13 bases between. In DNA form, the CDR3 reads TGTGCCAGCAGCATCGAACGGATAAACTATGGCTACACCTTC. Its translation is CASSIERINYGYTF.

This clonotype was counted many times. The chain recombines TRBV7-2 with TRBJ2-7; 7 nucleotides align to TRBD2. The CDR3 runs to 13 residues. The V gene end was trimmed by 6 bases and the J gene end by 6 bases; junction bases not matched to a gene: 8. The V gene's germline CDR1 is SGHTA and CDR2 FQGNSA. CDR3 DNA: TGTGCCAGCAGTGATCGACTAGCCCTCGAGCAGTACTTC. This encodes CASSDRLALEQYF.

The V gene is TRBV5-1, the J gene TRBJ1-1; 7 nucleotides align to TRBD1. This CDR3 region has 17 residues. Unmatched junction bases numbered 10, after V lost 1 base and J lost 1 base. The V gene's germline CDR1 is SGHRS and CDR2 YFSETQ. The CDR3 region has the DNA TGCGCCAGCAGCTTGCGGGGCAGGGGGGTGAAGAACACTGAAGCTTTCTTT. Its protein is CASSLRGRGVKNTEAFF. Full variable domain (remainder filled in from reference TRBV5-1 and TRBJ1-1): KAGVTQTPRYLIKTRGQQVTLSCSPISGHRSVSWYQQTPGQGLQFLFEYFSETQRNKGNFPGRFSGRQFSNSRSEMNVSTLELGDSALYLCASSLRGRGVKNTEAFFGQGTRLTVV.

This chain uses TRBV18 with TRBJ1-1; D is unclear. The ends were cut back, 2 bases at V and 4 bases at J, with 8 bases in the middle. The CDR3 runs 13 residues. From germline, CDR1 is KGHSH and CDR2 LQKENI. CDR3 bases: TGTGCCAGCTCACCATTAGACGTCACTGAAGCTTTCTTT. Translated, it gives CASSPLDVTEAFF.

Worth noting for this clonotype: The DNA is left out, because the CDR3 cannot be placed on it with certainty; the CDR3 is given as TCRdb lists it. V gene TRBV11-1 combines with J gene TRBJ1-5; TRBD1 was called by the table and not checked on the DNA. Counting both end residues, the CDR3 totals 21 amino acids. Germline values: CDR1 SGHAT, CDR2 FQDESV (reference sequence). The CDR3 loop is CASSPYGAWEQYFGPGQPQHF.

The sample holds a few counts of this clonotype. This chain uses TRBV6-5 with TRBJ2-7; D possibly uses TRBD1 or TRBD2 (5 bases each). V shed 0 bases and J shed 10 bases, with 22 bases lying between them. The CDR3 totals 16 residues. CDR1 and CDR2 (germline): MNHEY, SVGAGI. CDR3 loop: CASSYSIQVSGSGQYF. The CDR3 region has the DNA TGTGCCAGCAGTTACTCGATCCAGGTATCAGGGTCGGGACAGTACTTC.

Ten or more counts support this clonotype. This rearrangement joins TRBV11-2 to TRBJ1-4; 9 bases match TRBD1. Germline V gene lookup returns CDR1 SGHAT and CDR2 FQNNGV. J was trimmed by 8 bases and V by 3 bases; bases with no gene match: 4. The CDR3 totals 14 residues. CDR3 in DNA: TGTGCCAGCAGCTTTGGGACAGGGCAGGAAAAACTGTTTTTT. Translating it yields CASSFGTGQEKLFF.

Remarks on this clonotype: Possible read error: a much larger clone is one base away. J is TRBJ1-5 and V is TRBV28; D uncertain. Per the germline V gene, CDR1 is MDHEN and CDR2 is SYDVKM. Trimming removed 7 bases from V and 6 bases from J, with 16 bases in between. The CDR3 is 14 amino acids. CDR3 nucleotide sequence: TGTGCCAGCACCTGGAGGCAGTGGGGTCAGCCCCAGCATTTT. It yields the protein CASTWRQWGQPQHF.

This clonotype was observed a handful of times. The chain employs TRBV30 and TRBJ1-2; the D gene is possibly TRBD1 (6 bases). The CDR3 has 15 residues. Trimming removed 5 bases at V and 2 bases at J, with 18 bases between. Germline loops: CDR1 GTSNPN, CDR2 SVGIG (reference sequence). In nucleotides, the CDR3 is TGTGCCTGGTTACCTCTCAGGACAGAGAACTATGGCTACACCTTC. Residues: CAWLPLRTENYGYTF.

This clonotype was seen only once. The chain is built from TRBV4-1 and TRBJ1-2, with TRBD1 identical over 9 bases. With 0 bases clipped from V and 4 bases from J, the junction kept 12 bases outside the gene matches. From germline, CDR1 is MGHRA and CDR2 YSYEKL. This CDR3 is built from 18 residues. The CDR3: CASSQDLFRDRVVYGYTF. The DNA of the CDR3 is TGCGCCAGCAGCCAAGATCTGTTTCGGGACAGGGTCGTCTATGGCTACACCTTC.

This clonotype was observed a few times. V and J are TRBV5-6 and TRBJ1-2; no clear D. Germline V gene data show CDR1 as SGHDT and CDR2 as YYEEEE. Trimming removed 5 bases from V and 4 bases from J, with 15 bases in between. This CDR3 has 14 residues. CDR3 DNA: TGTGCCAGCAGGGGTCCGGCTACACCCTATGGCTACACCTTC. Translated: CASRGPATPYGYTF.

Many counts were recorded for this clonotype. V usage is TRBV6-2 or TRBV6-3 and J usage is TRBJ2-5; no clear D. V gave up 10 bases and J gave up 5 bases, with 14 bases separating them. The CDR3 is made up of 12 amino acids. CDR1 MNHEY and CDR2 SVGEGT come from the germline V gene. The CDR3 coding sequence is TGTGCCACCCCGGCCGAGTGGGAGACCCAGTACTTC. It translates to CATPAEWETQYF.

CDR3 sequence (DNA): TGCGCCAGCAGCCCTCGACAGGCGGTGGACGAAGAGACCCAGTACTTC. It translates to CASSPRQAVDEETQYF. This sequence joins TRBV4-1 and TRBJ2-5; perhaps TRBD1 as D (6 bases). V lost 4 bases and J lost 3, with 18 bases in between. The CDR3 totals 16 residues. Germline CDR1 reads MGHRA; CDR2 reads YSYEKL.

This clonotype was detected a few times. The V call is TRBV28, the J call TRBJ1-5, with D possibly TRBD1 on 5 matching bases. The V gene's germline CDR1 is MDHEN and CDR2 SYDVKM. V lost 2 bases and J 7 bases, leaving 15 bases between the germline ends. The CDR3 runs 15 residues. CDR3 loop: CASSLLGTEGQPQHF. The DNA of the CDR3 is TGTGCCAGCAGTTTACTCGGGACCGAAGGGCAGCCCCAGCATTTT.

CDR3 region: CAWSHDSEQYF. The CDR3 DNA follows: TGTGCCTGGAGCCATGACAGCGAGCAGTACTTC. The chain recombines TRBV30 with TRBJ2-7; the D gene is possibly TRBD1 (5 bases). The CDR3 runs 11 residues. The V and J ends lost 3 bases and 6 bases respectively, with 9 bases between them. The germline V gene encodes CDR1 GTSNPN and CDR2 SVGIG (reference sequence).

The chain uses TRBV7-2 and TRBJ2-7, with D tentatively TRBD1 or TRBD2 (5 bases each). The V end lost 2 bases, the J end lost 10 bases, and 9 bases lay between the germline ends. Germline loops: CDR1 SGHTA, CDR2 FQGNSA. CDR3 length equals 11 residues. The CDR3 DNA reads as TGTGCCAGCAGCTTACTCAGGGACCAGTACTTC. Its protein product is CASSLLRDQYF.